The rows below give T cell receptor beta chains drawn from one sample of a study of blood T cell repertoires in COVID-19. Sequenced by immunoSEQ multiplex PCR; TCRdb stores in-frame clones only, minus some. The sample records about 150,000 clones, about four fifths being singletons. Material for sequencing was peripheral blood. All receptors come from a man between 65 and 85 years old with acute or convalescent COVID-19. CDR3s include the opening cysteine and the closing phenylalanine or tryptophan.

v_call: TRBV5-1; cdr3_aa: CASSLTGQGGNEKLFF
v_call: TRBV19; cdr3_aa: CASSRTGTLNTEAFF
v_call: TRBV5-1; cdr3_aa: CASSLGGYSNQPQHF
v_call: TRBV6-5; cdr3_aa: CASSPGQGGYGYTF
v_call: TRBV9; cdr3_aa: CATRTGTDNQPQHF
v_call: TRBV28; cdr3_aa: CASSYTGGEFYGYTF
v_call: TRBV2; cdr3_aa: CASRDRAGNTIYF
v_call: TRBV28; cdr3_aa: CASSFTQGNTEAFF
v_call: TRBV9; cdr3_aa: CASSVAGTGWVGELFF
v_call: TRBV5-1; cdr3_aa: CASSVSPGADTQYF
v_call: TRBV7-2; cdr3_aa: CASSLWRDQPQHF
v_call: TRBV12-3/TRBV12-4; cdr3_aa: CASSSGTDQPQHF
v_call: TRBV6-5; cdr3_aa: CASSLTSGRHNEQFF
v_call: TRBV29-1; cdr3_aa: CSVRTMRGGQVDGYTF
v_call: TRBV5-4; cdr3_aa: CASSFSGRTTDTQYF
v_call: TRBV27; cdr3_aa: CASSLWDKNTEAFF
v_call: TRBV19; cdr3_aa: CASSIGGRARQNIQYF
v_call: TRBV6-2/TRBV6-3; cdr3_aa: CASSPGLYSNQPQHF
v_call: TRBV13; cdr3_aa: CASSMTSGSADEQFF
v_call: TRBV5-4; cdr3_aa: CASSDGTLKLTQYF
v_call: TRBV28; cdr3_aa: CASSLAGARKETQYF
v_call: TRBV28; cdr3_aa: CATTAPAEAFF
v_call: TRBV6-5; cdr3_aa: CASSRDTYEQYF
v_call: TRBV5-1; cdr3_aa: CASSLVTVGQHNEQFF
v_call: TRBV6-5; cdr3_aa: CASRRGETNNYGYTF
v_call: TRBV28; cdr3_aa: CASRLPDRYEQYF
v_call: TRBV5-1; cdr3_aa: CASSLGQGYWYF
v_call: TRBV3-1/TRBV3-2; cdr3_aa: CASSLAAWGGNQPQHF
v_call: TRBV12-2; cdr3_aa: CASRLVTGGEKLFF
v_call: TRBV4-1; cdr3_aa: CASSQEGGQGSSYEQYF
v_call: TRBV2; cdr3_aa: CASSEVPRSPLHF
v_call: TRBV15; cdr3_aa: CATSTRDRGTGELFF
v_call: TRBV28; cdr3_aa: CASSFPVGQPNEQFF
v_call: TRBV5-1; cdr3_aa: CASTNGDRVDNEQFF
v_call: TRBV29-1; cdr3_aa: CSVLQREKGVQFF
v_call: TRBV12-3/TRBV12-4; cdr3_aa: CASSSGQGAEQYF
v_call: TRBV19; cdr3_aa: CASRSRDSYNEQFF
v_call: TRBV6-6; cdr3_aa: CASSPLSGLAGGTDTQYF
v_call: TRBV15; cdr3_aa: CATSRDRASYEQYF
v_call: TRBV27; cdr3_aa: CASSSVLAGGSSGSYNEQFF
v_call: TRBV6-2/TRBV6-3; cdr3_aa: CASSYSGGPLHF